This T cell receptor beta chain emerged from a study of control samples from healthy donors and cancer patients. The V gene lost 5 bases and the J gene lost 6 bases, with 19 bases spanning the gap. The CDR3 contains 16 residues. Germline V gives CDR1 MGHDK, CDR2 SYGVNS. Generated by immunoSEQ multiplex PCR, the TCRdb table keeps only in-frame clones and is missing some. The repertoire holds some 100,000 clones, approximately 86% seen once, with roughly 14% in the top ten. The sequence derives from a man in his thirties or forties in good health. The sample taken for sequencing was blood. The chain carries TRBV25-1 and TRBJ2-2; D unclear. CDR3 residues: CASSNPPAGRSGELFF. CDR3 sequence (DNA): TGTGCCAGCAGTAATCCCCCGGCAGGTCGTTCCGGGGAGCTGTTTTTT.